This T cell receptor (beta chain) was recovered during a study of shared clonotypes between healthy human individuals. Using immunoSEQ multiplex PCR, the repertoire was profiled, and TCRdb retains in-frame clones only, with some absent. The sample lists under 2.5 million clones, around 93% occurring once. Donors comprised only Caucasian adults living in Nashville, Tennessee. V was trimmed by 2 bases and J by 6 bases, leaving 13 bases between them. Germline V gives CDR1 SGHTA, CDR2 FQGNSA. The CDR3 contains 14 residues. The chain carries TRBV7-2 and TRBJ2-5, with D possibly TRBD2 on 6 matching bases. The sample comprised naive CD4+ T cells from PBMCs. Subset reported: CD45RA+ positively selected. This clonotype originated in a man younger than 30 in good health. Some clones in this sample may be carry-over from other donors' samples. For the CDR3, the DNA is TGTGCCAGCAGCTTAAGGCGGGACGCGCAGACCCAGTACTTC. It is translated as CASSLRRDAQTQYF. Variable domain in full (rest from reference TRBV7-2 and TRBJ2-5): GAGVSQSPSNKVTEKGKDVELRCDPISGHTALYWYRQSLGQGLEFLIYFQGNSAPDKSGLPSDRFSAERTGGSVSTLTIQRTQQEDSAVYLCASSLRRDAQTQYFGPGTRLLVL.